This T cell receptor (beta chain) was observed in a study of blood T cell repertoires in COVID-19. The wider study: The United States, Italy and Spain were the sources of the acute and convalescent COVID-19 samples.

Generated by immunoSEQ multiplex PCR, the TCRdb table keeps only in-frame clones and is missing some. The sample consists of roughly 240,000 clones, around 87% of them appearing once. Per germline, CDR1 SNHLY and CDR2 FYNNEI. With 1 base clipped from V and 4 bases from J, the junction kept 3 bases outside the gene matches. The CDR3 spans 14 residues. The J gene is TRBJ2-5, the V gene TRBV2, with 7 bases identical to TRBD2. The source material was peripheral blood. This clonotype was obtained from a man in his late teens or twenties with active or convalescent COVID-19. The CDR3 loop is CASSEGLAGETQYF. The CDR3 bases are TGTGCCAGCAGTGAAGGACTAGCAGGAGAGACCCAGTACTTC.